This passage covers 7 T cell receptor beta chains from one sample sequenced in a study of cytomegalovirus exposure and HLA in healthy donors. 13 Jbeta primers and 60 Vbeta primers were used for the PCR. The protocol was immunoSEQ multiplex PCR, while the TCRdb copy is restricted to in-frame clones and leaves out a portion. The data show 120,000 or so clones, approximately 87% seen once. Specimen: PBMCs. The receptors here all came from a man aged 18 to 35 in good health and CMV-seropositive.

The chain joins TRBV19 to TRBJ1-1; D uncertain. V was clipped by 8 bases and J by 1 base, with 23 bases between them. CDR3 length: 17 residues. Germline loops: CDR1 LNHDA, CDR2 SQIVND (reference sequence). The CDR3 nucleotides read TGTGCCAGTCACCTAACGGGGAAACGGGTGGAGAACACTGAAGCTTTCTTT. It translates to CASHLTGKRVENTEAFF.

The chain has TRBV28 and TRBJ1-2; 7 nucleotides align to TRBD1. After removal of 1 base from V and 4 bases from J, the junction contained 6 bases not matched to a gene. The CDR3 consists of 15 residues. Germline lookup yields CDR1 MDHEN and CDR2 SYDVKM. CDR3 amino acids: CASSLSGTVAYGYTF. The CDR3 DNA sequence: TGTGCCAGCAGTTTATCCGGGACAGTAGCCTATGGCTACACCTTC.

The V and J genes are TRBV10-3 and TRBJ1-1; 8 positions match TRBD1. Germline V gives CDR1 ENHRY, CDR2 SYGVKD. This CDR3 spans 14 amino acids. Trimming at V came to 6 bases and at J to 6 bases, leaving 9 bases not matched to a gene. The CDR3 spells CAISDPGQDPEAFF. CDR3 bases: TGTGCCATCAGCGATCCGGGACAGGACCCTGAAGCTTTCTTT.

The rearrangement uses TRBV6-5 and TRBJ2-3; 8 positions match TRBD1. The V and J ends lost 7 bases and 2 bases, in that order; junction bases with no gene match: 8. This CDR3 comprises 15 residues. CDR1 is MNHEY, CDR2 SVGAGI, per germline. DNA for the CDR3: TGTGCCAGCACCGGACAGGGTTTGAACACAGATACGCAGTATTTT. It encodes CASTGQGLNTDTQYF.

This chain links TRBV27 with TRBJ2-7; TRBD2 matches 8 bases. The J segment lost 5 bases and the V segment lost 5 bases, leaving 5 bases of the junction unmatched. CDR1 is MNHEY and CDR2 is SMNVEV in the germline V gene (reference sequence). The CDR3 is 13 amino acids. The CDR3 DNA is TGTGCCAGCAGTCCGCGGGGGGCCCACGAGCAGTACTTC. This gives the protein CASSPRGAHEQYF.

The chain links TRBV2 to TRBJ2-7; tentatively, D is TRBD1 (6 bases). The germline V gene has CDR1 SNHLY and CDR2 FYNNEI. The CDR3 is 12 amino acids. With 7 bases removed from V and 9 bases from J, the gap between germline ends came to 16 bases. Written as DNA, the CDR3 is TGTGCCAGCACGGGACATATCATCGGGCAGTACTTC. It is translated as CASTGHIIGQYF.

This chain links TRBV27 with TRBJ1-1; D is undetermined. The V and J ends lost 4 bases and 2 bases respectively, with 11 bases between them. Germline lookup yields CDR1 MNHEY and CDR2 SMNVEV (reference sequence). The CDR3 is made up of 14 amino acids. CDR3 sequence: CASSWGGFNTEAFF. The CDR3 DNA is TGTGCCAGCAGTTGGGGAGGGTTTAACACTGAAGCTTTCTTT.